This TCR beta chain was retrieved from a study of control samples from healthy donors and cancer patients. V shed 2 bases and J shed 2 bases, with 8 bases lying between them. The CDR3 contains 14 residues. Per germline, CDR1 SGHTA and CDR2 FQGNSA. Sequencing used immunoSEQ multiplex PCR; TCRdb keeps in-frame clones, though not all of them. Of 100,000 to 150,000 clones listed, approximately 92% are singletons. This TCR was recovered from a man aged 18 to 30 in good health. Sequencing input: blood. The chain links TRBV7-2 to TRBJ2-3; D remains ambiguous. Written as DNA, the CDR3 is TGTGCCAGCAGCTTACCGGACCTCACAGATACGCAGTATTTT. It specifies CASSLPDLTDTQYF. Full variable domain (rest looked up from reference TRBV7-2 and TRBJ2-3): GAGVSQSPSNKVTEKGKDVELRCDPISGHTALYWYRQSLGQGLEFLIYFQGNSAPDKSGLPSDRFSAERTGGSVSTLTIQRTQQEDSAVYLCASSLPDLTDTQYFGPGTRLTVL.